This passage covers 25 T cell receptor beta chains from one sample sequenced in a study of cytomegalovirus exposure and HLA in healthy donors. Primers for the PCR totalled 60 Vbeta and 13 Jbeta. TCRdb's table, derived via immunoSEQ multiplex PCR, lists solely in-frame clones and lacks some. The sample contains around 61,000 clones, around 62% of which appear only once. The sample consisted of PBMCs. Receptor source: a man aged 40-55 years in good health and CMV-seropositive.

The CDR3 spells CASSRRTGELFF. For the CDR3, the DNA is TGTGCCAGCAGCCGGAGGACCGGGGAGCTGTTTTTT. The chain employs TRBV5-6 and TRBJ2-2, with a tentative D call TRBD2 (5 bases). This CDR3 region has 12 residues. Germline V gene sequence: CDR1 SGHDT, CDR2 YYEEEE. V was pared by 4 bases and J by 5 bases, with 6 bases between.

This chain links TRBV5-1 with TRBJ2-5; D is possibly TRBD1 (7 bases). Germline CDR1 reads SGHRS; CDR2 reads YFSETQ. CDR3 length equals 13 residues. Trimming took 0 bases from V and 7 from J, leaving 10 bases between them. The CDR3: CASSLGQGGTQYF. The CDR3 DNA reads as TGCGCCAGCAGCTTGGGTCAGGGGGGGACCCAGTACTTC.

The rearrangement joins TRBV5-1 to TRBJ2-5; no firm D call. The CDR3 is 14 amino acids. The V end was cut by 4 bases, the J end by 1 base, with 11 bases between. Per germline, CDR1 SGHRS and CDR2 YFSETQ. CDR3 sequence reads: CASSPGSGQETQYF. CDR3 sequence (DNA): TGCGCCAGCAGCCCCGGGTCGGGCCAAGAGACCCAGTACTTC.

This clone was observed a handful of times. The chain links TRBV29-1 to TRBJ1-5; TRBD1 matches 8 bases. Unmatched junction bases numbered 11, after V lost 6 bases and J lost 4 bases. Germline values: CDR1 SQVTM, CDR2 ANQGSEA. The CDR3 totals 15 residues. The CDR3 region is CSVVTTGDLNQPQHF. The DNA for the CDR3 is TGCAGCGTAGTCACGACAGGGGATCTAAATCAGCCCCAGCATTTT.

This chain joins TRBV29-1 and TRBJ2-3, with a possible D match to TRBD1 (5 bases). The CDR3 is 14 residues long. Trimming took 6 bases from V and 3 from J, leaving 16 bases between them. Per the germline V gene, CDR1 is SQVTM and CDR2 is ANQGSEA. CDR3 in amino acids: CSVRSGLLTDTQYF. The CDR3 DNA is TGCAGCGTGAGGTCAGGGCTTTTGACAGATACGCAGTATTTT.

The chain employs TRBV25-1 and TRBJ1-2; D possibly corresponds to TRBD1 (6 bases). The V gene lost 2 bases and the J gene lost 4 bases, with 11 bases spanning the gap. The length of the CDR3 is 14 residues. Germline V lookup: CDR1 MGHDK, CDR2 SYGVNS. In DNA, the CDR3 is TGTGCCAGCAGTGAACCCGGACAGCTCTATGGCTACACCTTC. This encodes CASSEPGQLYGYTF.

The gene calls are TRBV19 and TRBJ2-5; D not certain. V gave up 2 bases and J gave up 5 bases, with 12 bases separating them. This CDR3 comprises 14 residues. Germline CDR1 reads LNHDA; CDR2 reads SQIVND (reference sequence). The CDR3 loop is CASSINGRMETQYF. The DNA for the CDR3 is TGTGCCAGTAGTATAAATGGCAGGATGGAGACCCAGTACTTC. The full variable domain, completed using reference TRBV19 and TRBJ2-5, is DGGITQSPKYLFRKEGQNVTLSCEQNLNHDAMYWYRQDPGQGLRLIYYSQIVNDFQKGDIAEGYSVSREKKESFPLTVTSAQKNPTAFYLCASSINGRMETQYFGPGTRLLVL.

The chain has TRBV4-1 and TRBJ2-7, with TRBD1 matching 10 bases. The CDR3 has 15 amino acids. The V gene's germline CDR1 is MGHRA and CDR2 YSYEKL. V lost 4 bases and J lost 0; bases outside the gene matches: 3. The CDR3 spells CASSPGTGASYEQYF. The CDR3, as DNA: TGCGCCAGCAGCCCCGGGACAGGGGCCTCCTACGAGCAGTACTTC.

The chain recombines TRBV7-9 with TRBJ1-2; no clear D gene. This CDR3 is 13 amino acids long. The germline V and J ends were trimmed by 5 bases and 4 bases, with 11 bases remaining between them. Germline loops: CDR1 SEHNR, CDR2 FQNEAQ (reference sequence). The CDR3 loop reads CASSPHPGYGYTF. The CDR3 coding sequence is TGTGCCAGCAGCCCCCATCCCGGCTATGGCTACACCTTC.

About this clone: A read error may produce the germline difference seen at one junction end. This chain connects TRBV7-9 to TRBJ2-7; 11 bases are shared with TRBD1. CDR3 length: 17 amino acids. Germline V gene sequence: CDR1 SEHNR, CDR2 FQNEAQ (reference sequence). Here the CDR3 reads CSSSPRLSGTGGYEQYF. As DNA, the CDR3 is TGTTCCAGCAGTCCGCGACTTTCCGGGACAGGGGGCTACGAGCAGTACTTC.

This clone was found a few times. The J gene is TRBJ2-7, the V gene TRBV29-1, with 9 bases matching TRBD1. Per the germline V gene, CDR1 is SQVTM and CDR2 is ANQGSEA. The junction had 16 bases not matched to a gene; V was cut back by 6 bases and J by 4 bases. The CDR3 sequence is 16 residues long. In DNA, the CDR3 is TGCAGCGTATCTCCGGGACAGGGTATGTCTCCATACGAGCAGTACTTC. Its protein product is CSVSPGQGMSPYEQYF.

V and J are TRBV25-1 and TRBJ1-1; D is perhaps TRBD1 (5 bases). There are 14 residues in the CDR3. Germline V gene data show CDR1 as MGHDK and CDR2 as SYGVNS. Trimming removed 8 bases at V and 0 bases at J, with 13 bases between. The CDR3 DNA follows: TGTGCCAGCCGGCAGGACACTATGAACACTGAAGCTTTCTTT. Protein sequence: CASRQDTMNTEAFF.

The CDR3 reads CASSHPGLYNSPLHF. Written as DNA, the CDR3 is TGTGCCAGCAGTCACCCCGGTCTCTATAATTCACCCCTCCACTTT. This sequence joins TRBV6-6 and TRBJ1-6; no reliable D call. Germline assignment: CDR1 MNHNY and CDR2 SVGAGI (reference sequence). Trimming shortened V by 5 bases and J by 3 bases, and 11 bases separated the two germline ends. The CDR3 spans 15 residues.

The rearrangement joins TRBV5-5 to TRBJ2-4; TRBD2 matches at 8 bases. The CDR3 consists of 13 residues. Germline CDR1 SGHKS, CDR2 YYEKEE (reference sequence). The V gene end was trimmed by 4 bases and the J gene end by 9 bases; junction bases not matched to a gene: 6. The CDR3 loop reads CASSPQGLGIQYF. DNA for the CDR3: TGTGCCAGCAGCCCACAGGGACTAGGCATTCAGTACTTC.

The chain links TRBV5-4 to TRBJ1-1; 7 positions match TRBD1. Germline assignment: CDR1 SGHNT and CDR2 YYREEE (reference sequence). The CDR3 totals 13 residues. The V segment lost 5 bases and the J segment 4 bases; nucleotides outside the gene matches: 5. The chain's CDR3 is CASSTQGGTEAFF. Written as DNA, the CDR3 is TGTGCCAGCAGTACCCAGGGGGGCACTGAAGCTTTCTTT.

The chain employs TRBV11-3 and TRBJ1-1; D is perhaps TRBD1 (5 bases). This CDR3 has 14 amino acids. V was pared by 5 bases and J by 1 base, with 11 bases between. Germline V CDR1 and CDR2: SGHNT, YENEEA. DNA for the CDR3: TGTGCCAGCAGCACAGGACAAAAGAACACTGAAGCTTTCTTT. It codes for CASSTGQKNTEAFF.

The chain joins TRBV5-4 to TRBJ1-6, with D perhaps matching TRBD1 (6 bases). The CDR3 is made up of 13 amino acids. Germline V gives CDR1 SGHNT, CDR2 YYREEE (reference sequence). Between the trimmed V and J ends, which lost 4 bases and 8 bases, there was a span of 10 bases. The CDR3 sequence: CASSIDRHSPLHF. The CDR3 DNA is TGTGCCAGCAGCATCGACAGGCATTCACCCCTCCACTTT.

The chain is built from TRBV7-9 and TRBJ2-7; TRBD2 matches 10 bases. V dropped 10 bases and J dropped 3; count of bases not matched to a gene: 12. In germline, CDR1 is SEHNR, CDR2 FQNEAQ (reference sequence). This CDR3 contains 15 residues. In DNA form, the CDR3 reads TGTGCCACTTCCTTGGCTAGCGGGAGATTCTACGAGCAGTACTTC. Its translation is CATSLASGRFYEQYF. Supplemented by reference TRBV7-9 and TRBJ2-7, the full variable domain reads DTGVSQNPRHKITKRGQNVTFRCDPISEHNRLYWYRQTLGQGPEFLTYFQNEAQLEKSRLLSDRFSAERPKGSFSTLEIQRTEQGDSAMYLCATSLASGRFYEQYFGPGTRLTVT.

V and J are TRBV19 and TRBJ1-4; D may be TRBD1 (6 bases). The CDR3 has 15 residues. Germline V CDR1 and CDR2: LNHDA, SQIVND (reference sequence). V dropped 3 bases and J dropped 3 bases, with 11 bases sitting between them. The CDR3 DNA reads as TGTGCCAGTAGTATTTTTACAGGGCCTAATGAAAAACTGTTTTTT. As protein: CASSIFTGPNEKLFF.

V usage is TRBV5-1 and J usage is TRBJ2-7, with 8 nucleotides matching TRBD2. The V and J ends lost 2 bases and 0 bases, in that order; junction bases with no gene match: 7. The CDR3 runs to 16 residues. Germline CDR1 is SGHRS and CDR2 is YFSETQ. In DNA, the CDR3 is TGCGCCAGCAGCTTTAGTAGCGGGATGTCCTCCTACGAGCAGTACTTC. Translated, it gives CASSFSSGMSSYEQYF.

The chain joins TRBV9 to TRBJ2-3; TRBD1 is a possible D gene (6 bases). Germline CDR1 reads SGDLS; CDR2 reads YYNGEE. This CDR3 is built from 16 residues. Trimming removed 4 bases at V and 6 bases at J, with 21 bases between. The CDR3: CASSPMGAEKGDTQYF. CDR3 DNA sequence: TGTGCCAGCAGCCCCATGGGGGCGGAGAAGGGGGATACGCAGTATTTT.

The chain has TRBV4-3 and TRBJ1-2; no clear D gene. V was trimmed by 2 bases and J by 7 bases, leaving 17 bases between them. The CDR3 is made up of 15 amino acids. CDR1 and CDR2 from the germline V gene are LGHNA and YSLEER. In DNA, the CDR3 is TGCGCCAGCAGCCAAAATCCCCAAAAGGGAGGTGGCTACACCTTC. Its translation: CASSQNPQKGGGYTF.

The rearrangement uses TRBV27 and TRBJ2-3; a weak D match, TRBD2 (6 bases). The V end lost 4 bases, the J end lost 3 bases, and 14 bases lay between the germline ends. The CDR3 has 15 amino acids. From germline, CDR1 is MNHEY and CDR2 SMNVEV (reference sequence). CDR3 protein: CASSSTSWGTDTQYF. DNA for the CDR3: TGTGCCAGCAGTTCAACTAGCTGGGGTACAGATACGCAGTATTTT.

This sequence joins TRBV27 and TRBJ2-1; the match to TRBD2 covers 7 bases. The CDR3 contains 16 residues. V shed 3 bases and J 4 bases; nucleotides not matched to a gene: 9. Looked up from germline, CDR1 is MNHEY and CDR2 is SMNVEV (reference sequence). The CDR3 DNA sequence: TGTGCCAGCAGTTTGCGGCCTAGCGGCGGGTACAATGAGCAGTTCTTC. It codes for CASSLRPSGGYNEQFF.

The DNA of the CDR3 is TGTGCCAGCAGCTTGGGGCAGGGGGCCTCCTACGAGCAGTACTTC. This codes for CASSLGQGASYEQYF. J is TRBJ2-7 and V is TRBV5-8; 8 bases are a match to TRBD1. The CDR3 loop spans 15 amino acids. CDR1 and CDR2 from the germline V gene are SGHTS and YDEGEE. The V and J ends lost 0 bases and 0 bases, in that order; junction bases with no gene match: 2.